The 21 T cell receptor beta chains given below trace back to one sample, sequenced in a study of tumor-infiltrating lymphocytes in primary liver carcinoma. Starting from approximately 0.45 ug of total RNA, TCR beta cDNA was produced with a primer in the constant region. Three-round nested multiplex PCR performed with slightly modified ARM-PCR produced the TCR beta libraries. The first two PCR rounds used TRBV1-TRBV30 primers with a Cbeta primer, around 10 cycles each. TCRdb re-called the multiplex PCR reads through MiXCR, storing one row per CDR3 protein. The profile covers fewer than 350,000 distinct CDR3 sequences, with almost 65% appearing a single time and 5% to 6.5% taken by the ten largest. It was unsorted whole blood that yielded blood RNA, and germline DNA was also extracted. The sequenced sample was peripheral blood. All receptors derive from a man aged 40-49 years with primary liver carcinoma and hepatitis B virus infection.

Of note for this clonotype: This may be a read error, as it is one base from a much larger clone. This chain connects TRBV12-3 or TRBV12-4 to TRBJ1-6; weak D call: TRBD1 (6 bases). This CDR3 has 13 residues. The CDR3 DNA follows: TGTGGCAGCAGTTTCCAGGGGAATTCACCCCTCCACTTT. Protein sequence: CGSSFQGNSPLHF.

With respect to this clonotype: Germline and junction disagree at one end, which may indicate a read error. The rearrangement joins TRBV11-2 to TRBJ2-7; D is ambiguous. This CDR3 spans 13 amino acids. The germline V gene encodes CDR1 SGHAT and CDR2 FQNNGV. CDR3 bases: TGTGTCAGCAGCTTAGATCGGCGATACGAGCAGTACTTC. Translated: CVSSLDRRYEQYF.

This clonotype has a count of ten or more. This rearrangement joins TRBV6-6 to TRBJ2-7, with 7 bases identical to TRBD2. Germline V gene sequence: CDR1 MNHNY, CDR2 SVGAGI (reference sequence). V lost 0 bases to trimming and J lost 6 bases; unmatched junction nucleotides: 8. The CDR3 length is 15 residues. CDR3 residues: CASSYSRLADREQYF. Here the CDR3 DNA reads TGTGCCAGCAGTTACTCGAGACTAGCAGACCGCGAGCAGTACTTC.

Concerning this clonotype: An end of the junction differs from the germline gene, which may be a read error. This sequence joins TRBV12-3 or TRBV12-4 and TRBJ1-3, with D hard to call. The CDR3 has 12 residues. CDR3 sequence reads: CASTRGRKTIYF. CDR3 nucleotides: TGTGCCAGCACCCGGGGTAGAAAGACCATATATTTT.

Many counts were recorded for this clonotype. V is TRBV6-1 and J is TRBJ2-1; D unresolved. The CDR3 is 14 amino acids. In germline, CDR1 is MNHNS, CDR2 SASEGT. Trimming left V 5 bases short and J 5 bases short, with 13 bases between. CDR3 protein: CASSKLSRNNEQFF. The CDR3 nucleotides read TGTGCCAGCAGTAAATTAAGTAGGAACAATGAGCAGTTCTTC.

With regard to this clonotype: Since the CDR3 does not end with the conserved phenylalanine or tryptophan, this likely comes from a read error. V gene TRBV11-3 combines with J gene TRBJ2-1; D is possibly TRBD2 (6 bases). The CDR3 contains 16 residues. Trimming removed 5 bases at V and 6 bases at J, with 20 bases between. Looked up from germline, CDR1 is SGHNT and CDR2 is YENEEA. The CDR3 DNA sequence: TGTGCCAGCAGCCCTAGGCGGGATAGGGTTTCCAATGAGCAGTTCATC. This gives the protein CASSPRRDRVSNEQFI.

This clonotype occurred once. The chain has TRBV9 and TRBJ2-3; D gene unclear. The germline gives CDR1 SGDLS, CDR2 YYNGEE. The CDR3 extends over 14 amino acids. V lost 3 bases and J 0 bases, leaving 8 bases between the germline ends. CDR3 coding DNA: TGTGCCAGCAGCGATGAGGCTAGCACAGATACGCAGTATTTT. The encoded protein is CASSDEASTDTQYF.

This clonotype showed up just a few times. CDR3 in DNA: TGTGCCAGCAGCCTGCACATCAACACAGATACGCAGTATTTT. This sequence encodes CASSLHINTDTQYF. The gene calls are TRBV11-2 and TRBJ2-3, with no clear D. The CDR3 length is 14 residues. The germline V and J ends were trimmed by 5 bases and 2 bases, with 11 bases remaining between them. Germline V gene lookup returns CDR1 SGHAT and CDR2 FQNNGV.

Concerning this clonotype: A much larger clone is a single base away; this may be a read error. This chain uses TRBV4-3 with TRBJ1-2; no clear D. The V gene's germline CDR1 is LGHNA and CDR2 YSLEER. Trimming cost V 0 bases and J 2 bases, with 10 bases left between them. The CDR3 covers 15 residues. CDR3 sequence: CASSQEASRNYGYTF. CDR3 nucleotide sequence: TGCGCCAGCAGCCAAGAGGCCTCGAGGAACTATGGCTACACCTTC.

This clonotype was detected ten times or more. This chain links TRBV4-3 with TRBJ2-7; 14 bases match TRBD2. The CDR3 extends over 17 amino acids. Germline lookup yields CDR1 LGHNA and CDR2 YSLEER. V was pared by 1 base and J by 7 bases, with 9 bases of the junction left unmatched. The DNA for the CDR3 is TGCGCCAGCAGCCAAGCCCTTGGACTAGCGGGAGGTAGTGAGCAGTACTTC. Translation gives CASSQALGLAGGSEQYF.

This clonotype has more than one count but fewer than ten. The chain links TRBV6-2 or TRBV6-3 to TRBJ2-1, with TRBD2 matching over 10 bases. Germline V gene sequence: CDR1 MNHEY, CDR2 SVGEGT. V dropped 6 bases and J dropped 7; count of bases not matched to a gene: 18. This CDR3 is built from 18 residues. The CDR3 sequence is CASRGASGRVKARNEQFF. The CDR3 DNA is TGTGCCAGCAGGGGGGCTAGCGGGAGAGTTAAGGCTAGGAATGAGCAGTTCTTC.

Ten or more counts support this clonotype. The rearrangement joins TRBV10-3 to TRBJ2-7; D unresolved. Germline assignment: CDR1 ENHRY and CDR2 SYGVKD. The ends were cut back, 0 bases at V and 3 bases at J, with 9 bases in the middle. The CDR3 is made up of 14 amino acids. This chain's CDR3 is CAISESGWNYEQYF. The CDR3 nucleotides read TGTGCCATCAGTGAGTCCGGCTGGAACTACGAGCAGTACTTC.

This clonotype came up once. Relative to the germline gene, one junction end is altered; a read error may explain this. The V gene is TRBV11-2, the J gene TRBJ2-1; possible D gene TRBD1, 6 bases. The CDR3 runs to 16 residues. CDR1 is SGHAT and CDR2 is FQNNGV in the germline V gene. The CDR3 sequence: CTSSPSWGRGFDKQFF. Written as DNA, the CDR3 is TGTACCAGCAGCCCCAGTTGGGGCAGGGGATTCGATAAGCAGTTCTTC.

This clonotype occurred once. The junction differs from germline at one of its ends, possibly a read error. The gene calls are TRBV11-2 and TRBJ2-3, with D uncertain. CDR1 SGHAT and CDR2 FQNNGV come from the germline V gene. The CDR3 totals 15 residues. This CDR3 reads CASGFTRSYTDTQYF. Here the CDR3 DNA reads TGTGCCAGCGGCTTCACCAGGTCTTACACAGATACGCAGTATTTT.

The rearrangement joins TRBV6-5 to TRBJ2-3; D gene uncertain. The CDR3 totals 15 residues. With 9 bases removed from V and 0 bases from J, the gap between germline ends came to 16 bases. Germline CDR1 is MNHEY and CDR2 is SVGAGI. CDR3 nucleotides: TGTGCCAGAGGTTACTCATTTTCTAGCACAGATACGCAGTATTTT. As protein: CARGYSFSSTDTQYF.

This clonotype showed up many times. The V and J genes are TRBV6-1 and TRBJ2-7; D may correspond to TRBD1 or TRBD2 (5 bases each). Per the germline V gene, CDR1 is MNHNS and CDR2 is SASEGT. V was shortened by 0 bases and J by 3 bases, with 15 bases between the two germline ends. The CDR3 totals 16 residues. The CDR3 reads CASSEAWQGAVYEQYF. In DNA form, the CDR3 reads TGTGCCAGCAGTGAAGCATGGCAGGGAGCGGTCTACGAGCAGTACTTC.

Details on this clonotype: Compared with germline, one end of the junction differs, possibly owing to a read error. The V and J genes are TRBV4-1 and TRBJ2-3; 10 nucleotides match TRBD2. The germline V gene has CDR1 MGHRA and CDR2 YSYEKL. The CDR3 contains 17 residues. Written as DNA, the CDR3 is TGCGCCAGCTGCCAAGAACCCCCTAGCGGGAGCACGGATACGCAGTATTTT. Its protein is CASCQEPPSGSTDTQYF.

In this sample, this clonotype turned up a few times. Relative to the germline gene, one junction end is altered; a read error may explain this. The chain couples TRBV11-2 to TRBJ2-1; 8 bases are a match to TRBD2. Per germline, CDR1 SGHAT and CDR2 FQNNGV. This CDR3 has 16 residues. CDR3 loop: CVSSSPGTSGRNEQFF. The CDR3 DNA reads TGTGTCAGCAGCTCTCCCGGGACTAGTGGGAGAAATGAGCAGTTCTTC.

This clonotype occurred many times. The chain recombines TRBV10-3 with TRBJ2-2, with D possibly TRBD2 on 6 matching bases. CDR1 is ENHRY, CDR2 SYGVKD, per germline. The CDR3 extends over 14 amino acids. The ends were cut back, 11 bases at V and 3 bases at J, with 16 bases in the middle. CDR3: CASKGEADTGELFF. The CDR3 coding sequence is TGTGCCTCCAAAGGGGAGGCGGACACCGGGGAGCTGTTTTTT.

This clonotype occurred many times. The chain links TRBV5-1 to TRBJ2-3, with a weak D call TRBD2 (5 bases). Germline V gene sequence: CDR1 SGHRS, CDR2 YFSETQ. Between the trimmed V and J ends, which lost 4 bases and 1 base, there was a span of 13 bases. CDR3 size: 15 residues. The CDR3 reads CASSRSGSGTDTQYF. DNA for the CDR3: TGCGCCAGCAGCCGATCGGGGTCCGGCACAGATACGCAGTATTTT.

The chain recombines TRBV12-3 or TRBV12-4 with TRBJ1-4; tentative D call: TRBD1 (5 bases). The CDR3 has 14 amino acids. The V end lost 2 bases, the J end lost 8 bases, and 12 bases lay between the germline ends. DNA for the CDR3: TGTGCCAGCAGTTTACAGCTGGGGCAGGAAAAACTGTTTTTT. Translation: CASSLQLGQEKLFF.